This T cell receptor (beta chain) came from a study of cytomegalovirus exposure and HLA in healthy donors. Whole-study results and caveats: TRBV6-2, TRBV6-3 and some other V segments were excluded as indistinguishable.

CDR3 length equals 14 residues. Trimming left V 1 base short and J 0 bases short, with 7 bases between. Looked up from germline, CDR1 is LGHNA and CDR2 is YNFKEQ. The primer mix had 60 Vbeta and 13 Jbeta primers. The protocol was immunoSEQ multiplex PCR, while the TCRdb copy is restricted to in-frame clones and leaves out a portion. The table has about 250,000 clones, about 66% seen once; the top ten hold 2% to 2.5%. This clone has just one count. The antigen remains undetermined. The receptor comes from a female donor in good health and CMV-seronegative. The gene calls are TRBV4-2 and TRBJ2-7; the D is unclear. The sequenced sample was PBMCs. The CDR3 sequence is CASSQGASSYEQYF. CDR3 coding DNA: TGTGCCAGCAGCCAAGGAGCTAGCTCCTACGAGCAGTACTTC.